The T cell receptor beta chain under discussion was sequenced for a study of CD8 T cells in ankylosing spondylitis (dated by TCRdb to 2016 to 2017). At the level of the whole study: The study set out to find disease-linked TCR variants by profiling T cell receptor beta repertoires in ankylosing spondylitis patients and healthy donors. The full study cohort comprised around 25 ankylosing spondylitis patients and 85 to 120 healthy donors. Peripheral blood was sampled, and synovial fluid was additionally collected from ankylosing spondylitis patients.

This clonotype has a handful of counts. Its antigen has not been determined. The input lacks base qualities; no much larger clone sits a single base away. Taken from the germline V gene (reference sequence), the CDR1 and CDR2 loops are LGHDT and YNNKEL. V and J lose 6 bases and 2 bases, and a span of 13 bases separates them. The cysteine opens and the phenylalanine closes a CDR3 of 15 amino acids. Only the CDR3 part of the read is kept: 45 bases, read in frame from the first base. Results and caveats for the whole study, not just this receptor: Blood from ankylosing spondylitis patients appeared to be characterized by a TCR beta motif made up of several highly homologous amino acid variants. A CD8+ phenotype was shown by the disease-linked clones, which were found at relatively low frequencies in peripheral blood. Some motif variants had previously been reported in the synovial fluid and blood of reactive arthritis patients, which suggests shared mechanisms of disease initiation. Significant enrichment of the disease-linked clones was reported in matched synovial fluid samples from ankylosing spondylitis patients.

The data were produced on an Illumina HiSeq 2500. Quantitative 5'-RACE with molecular barcodes was the method used to prepare the TCR beta libraries. Regarding the original processing steps: To identify disease-linked TCR variants, a new computational method was used, one built on a probabilistic model of VDJ rearrangement. Using fastp trimming at Q25 and MiXCR clonotype assembly, TCRdb reanalyzed the public sequencing data and kept in-frame beta chains. CDR3 protein sequences are deduplicated, and each keeps its most common genes and DNA. TCRdb assigned the V and J calls; the authors' analysis was not used. This sample comprises 500,000 to 550,000 distinct CDR3 sequences, 12% of them detected only once. The top ten hold approximately 6.2% of the sample.

The rearrangement combines TRBV3-1 with TRBJ2-2; TRBD1 could be the D gene, as 6 bases match. The sequence derives from a male donor with ankylosing spondylitis. Sequencing was done on a sample of blood, either unsorted or a sorted T cell fraction (not recorded which). CDR3 sequence: CASRRTEGNTGELFF. The DNA sequence follows: TGTGCCAGCAGAAGGACAGAGGGTAACACCGGGGAGCTGTTTTTT.